The 17 T cell receptor beta chains below were found in one sample sequenced in a study of blood T cell repertoires in COVID-19. Assay: immunoSEQ multiplex PCR; the TCRdb copy retains only in-frame clones and omits some. The sample consists of roughly 150,000 clones, roughly 90% of them appearing once. Sequenced material: peripheral blood. Every receptor here comes from a young man with COVID-19, enrolled during active disease.

CDR3 loop: CASSRRPGLAGGEQFF. The CDR3 DNA is TGTGCCAGCAGCCGCCGACCGGGACTAGCGGGAGGGGAGCAGTTCTTC. This rearrangement joins TRBV11-2 to TRBJ2-1; TRBD2 aligns across 16 bases. After removal of 5 bases from V and 10 bases from J, the junction contained 8 bases not matched to a gene. Germline V gives CDR1 SGHAT, CDR2 FQNNGV. This CDR3 comprises 16 residues.

Remarks on this clone: Its ends do not fully match the called genes, so a read error is possible. The chain employs TRBV5-1 and TRBJ1-4; the match to TRBD1 covers 11 bases. Germline assignment: CDR1 SGHRS and CDR2 YFSETQ. CDR3 length: 14 residues. CDR3 coding DNA: TGCGCCAGCAGCCCGGGACAGGGGGGAGAAAAACTGCTTTTT. Its translation is CASSPGQGGEKLLF.

J is TRBJ2-1 and V is TRBV19; 10 nucleotides agree with TRBD1. The CDR3 covers 15 residues. From germline, CDR1 is LNHDA and CDR2 SQIVND (reference sequence). The junction had 5 bases not matched to a gene; V was cut back by 4 bases and J by 5 bases. The CDR3 bases are TGTGCCAGTAGTACAGACAGGGGGCACGACAATGAGCAGTTCTTC. Encoded protein: CASSTDRGHDNEQFF.

V is TRBV28 and J is TRBJ2-3; 9 bases are a match to TRBD2. The CDR3 has 17 amino acids. Germline V gives CDR1 MDHEN, CDR2 SYDVKM. The ends lost 4 bases at V and 6 bases at J; junction bases unmatched: 14. CDR3 region: CASSSPLAGGLGDTQYF. The CDR3 region has the DNA TGTGCCAGCAGTTCCCCCTTGGCGGGAGGGCTTGGGGATACGCAGTATTTT.

The chain links TRBV30 to TRBJ2-7; 7 nucleotides line up with TRBD1. J lost 7 bases, V lost 8 bases, and 11 bases had no gene match. The CDR3 has 12 residues. Germline loops: CDR1 GTSNPN, CDR2 SVGIG (reference sequence). The CDR3 spells CAQGQGVGEQYF. The CDR3 DNA reads as TGTGCCCAGGGGCAGGGGGTGGGGGAGCAGTACTTC.

The J gene is TRBJ2-3, the V gene TRBV6-2 or TRBV6-3; D is uncertain. V dropped 2 bases and J dropped 0 bases, with 12 bases sitting between them. The CDR3 runs to 16 residues. Germline CDR1 is MNHEY and CDR2 is SVGEGT. CDR3 loop: CASSYGVLRSTDTQYF. The CDR3 DNA follows: TGTGCCAGCAGTTACGGAGTTCTCCGAAGCACAGATACGCAGTATTTT.

V is TRBV21-1 and J is TRBJ2-6; the table gives TRBD1 as D, unverified against the DNA. TRBV21-1 is a recognized pseudogene. The CDR3 is made up of 17 amino acids. CDR3 sequence (DNA): TGTGCCAGCAGCAGGATAAGACAGTCCTCTGGGGCCAACGTCCTGACTTTC. Its translation: CASSRIRQSSGANVLTF.

The chain has TRBV3-1 (or the pseudogene TRBV3-2) and TRBJ1-2; 11 bases fit TRBD1. J lost 7 bases, V lost 4 bases, and 5 bases had no gene match. Germline V gives CDR1 LGHDT, CDR2 YNNKEL (reference sequence). The CDR3 is made up of 14 amino acids. The CDR3 protein is CASSRGQGAVGYTF. DNA of the CDR3: TGTGCCAGCAGCCGAGGACAGGGGGCGGTTGGCTACACCTTC.

The CDR3 sequence is CASGSVQGEGAFF. For the CDR3, the DNA is TGTGCTAGTGGTTCCGTACAGGGCGAAGGAGCTTTCTTT. The V gene is TRBV12-5, the J gene TRBJ1-1, with a possible D match to TRBD1 (6 bases). V was pared by 4 bases and J by 10 bases, with 16 bases between. This CDR3 comprises 13 residues. The germline V gene has CDR1 LGHNT and CDR2 FRNRAP.

The chain has TRBV29-1 and TRBJ1-1; no definite D call. The CDR3 loop spans 13 amino acids. The germline gives CDR1 SQVTM, CDR2 ANQGSEA. V was clipped by 0 bases and J by 5 bases, with 10 bases between them. The CDR3 sequence: CSVEDLPGTEAFF. As DNA, the CDR3 is TGCAGCGTTGAAGACCTACCGGGGACTGAAGCTTTCTTT.

J is TRBJ2-7 and V is TRBV6-5, with 8 positions matching TRBD1. The CDR3 runs 14 residues. V was pared by 8 bases and J by 3 bases, with 9 bases of the junction left unmatched. Germline V CDR1 and CDR2: MNHEY, SVGAGI. The CDR3 here is CASRKAGQGYEQYF. The CDR3 DNA reads TGTGCCAGCCGAAAGGCAGGACAGGGCTACGAGCAGTACTTC.

CDR3 nucleotides: TGTGCCAGCAGTACAGCGGGAGGGGACGTGGATGGCTACACCTTC. Encoded protein: CASSTAGGDVDGYTF. This chain joins TRBV6-5 and TRBJ1-2; weak D call: TRBD1 (5 bases). The CDR3 extends over 15 amino acids. In germline, CDR1 is MNHEY, CDR2 SVGAGI. Trimming cost V 5 bases and J 6 bases, with 19 bases left between them.

The V and J genes are TRBV24-1 and TRBJ2-1, with no clear D. Germline V gene lookup returns CDR1 KGHDR and CDR2 SFDVKD. Trimming removed 5 bases at V and 6 bases at J, with 7 bases between. The CDR3 covers 12 residues. The CDR3 DNA sequence: TGTGCCACCAGTGCCCGGTTCAATGAGCAGTTCTTC. It codes for CATSARFNEQFF.

This rearrangement joins TRBV24-1 to TRBJ2-2; D possibly corresponds to TRBD2 (6 bases). The germline CDR1 and CDR2 sequences are KGHDR and SFDVKD. The V end lost 0 bases, the J end lost 0 bases, and 10 bases lay between the germline ends. The CDR3 runs 17 residues. The CDR3 coding sequence is TGTGCCACCAGTGATTTGCGGGGAGGCCCGAACACCGGGGAGCTGTTTTTT. Encoded protein: CATSDLRGGPNTGELFF.

The chain carries TRBV7-2 and TRBJ2-3; D is possibly TRBD1 (5 bases). Germline V gives CDR1 SGHTA, CDR2 FQGNSA. This CDR3 contains 15 residues. Trimming removed 1 base from V and 3 bases from J, with 11 bases in between. The CDR3 is CASSLEGQVTDTQYF. CDR3 DNA sequence: TGTGCCAGCAGCTTAGAGGGGCAGGTGACAGATACGCAGTATTTT.

The gene calls are TRBV25-1 and TRBJ2-2; D might be TRBD2 (6 bases). The CDR3 loop spans 16 amino acids. The germline V and J ends were trimmed by 3 bases and 0 bases, with 11 bases remaining between them. Germline CDR1 is MGHDK and CDR2 is SYGVNS. CDR3 amino acids: CASSDFTSSNTGELFF. As DNA, the CDR3 is TGTGCCAGCAGTGATTTTACTAGCTCGAACACCGGGGAGCTGTTTTTT.

J is TRBJ1-6 and V is TRBV7-2, with D hard to call. V lost 5 bases, J lost 6 bases, and 8 bases lay in between. This CDR3 has 13 residues. The germline V gene encodes CDR1 SGHTA and CDR2 FQGNSA. The CDR3 is CASSQNLNSPLHF. CDR3 nucleotides: TGTGCCAGCAGCCAGAACCTTAATTCACCCCTCCACTTT.